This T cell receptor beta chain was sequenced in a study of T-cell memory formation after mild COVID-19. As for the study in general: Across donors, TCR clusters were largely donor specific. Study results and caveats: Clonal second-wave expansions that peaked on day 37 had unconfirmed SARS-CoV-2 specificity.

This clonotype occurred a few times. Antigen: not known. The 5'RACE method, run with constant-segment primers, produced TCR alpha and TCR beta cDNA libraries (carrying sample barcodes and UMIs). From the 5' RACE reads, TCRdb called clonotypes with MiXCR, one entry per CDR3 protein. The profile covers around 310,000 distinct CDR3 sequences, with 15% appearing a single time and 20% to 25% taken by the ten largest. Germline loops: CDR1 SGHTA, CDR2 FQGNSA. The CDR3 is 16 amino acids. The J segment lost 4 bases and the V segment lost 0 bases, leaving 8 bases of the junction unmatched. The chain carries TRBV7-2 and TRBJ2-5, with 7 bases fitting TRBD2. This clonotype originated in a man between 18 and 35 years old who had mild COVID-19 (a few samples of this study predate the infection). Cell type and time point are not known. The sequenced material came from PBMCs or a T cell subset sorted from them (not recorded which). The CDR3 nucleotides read TGTGCCAGCAGCTTAGCCCCCGGGGGGACCTTAGAGACCCAGTACTTC. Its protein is CASSLAPGGTLETQYF. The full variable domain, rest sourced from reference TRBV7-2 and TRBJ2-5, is GAGVSQSPSNKVTEKGKDVELRCDPISGHTALYWYRQSLGQGLEFLIYFQGNSAPDKSGLPSDRFSAERTGGSVSTLTIQRTQQEDSAVYLCASSLAPGGTLETQYFGPGTRLLVL.